The following is a T cell receptor (beta chain) sequence with its context. The antigen is unknown. This entry comes from a study of T-cell memory formation after mild COVID-19. General study results and limits: Day 15 to 85 contracting clones showed balanced CD4/CD8; day 15 to 37 expanders favored CD4+. Whether day 37 second-wave clones are SARS-CoV-2-specific was not confirmed. In pre-infection memory, a portion of responding clones appeared, which suggested that cross-reactive memory joined.

This CDR3 has 16 amino acids. From germline, CDR1 is SEHNR and CDR2 FQNEAQ (reference sequence). TCR alpha and TCR beta cDNA libraries carrying sample barcodes and UMIs came from 5'RACE with constant-segment primers. Each CDR3 protein is one row after TCRdb ran MiXCR on the 5' RACE reads. The repertoire holds tens of thousands of distinct CDR3 sequences, around 17% seen once, with 30% to 35% in the top ten. Sequencing used PBMCs or a T cell subset sorted from them (not recorded which). The origin of this receptor is an adult woman who had mild COVID-19 (a few samples of this study predate the infection). Cell type and time point are not known. The chain is built from TRBV7-9 and TRBJ1-1, with a weak D call TRBD1 (6 bases). CDR3 in DNA: TGTTTGGCCTCCGGCCCGGGCAGGGGACGTGGCACTGAAGCTTTCTTT. Protein product: CLASGPGRGRGTEAFF.